The 8 T cell receptor beta chains given below trace back to one sample, sequenced in a study of CD8+CD57+ T cells in acquired aplastic anemia. Genomic DNA, serving as template, underwent TCR beta VDJ and CDR3 profiling. TCRdb recomputed calls from the reads with MiXCR, one row per CDR3 protein. The sample has 200,000 to 250,000 distinct CDR3 sequences; around 50% are singletons. In patients chosen for sequencing, flow cytometry had shown CD8+CD57+ cell expansion. The sample comprised sorted CD4+, CD8+, or CD8+CD57+ T cells (not recorded which) from PBMCs. The source is a human donor with aplastic anemia.

This clonotype was seen ten or more times. DNA for the CDR3: TGCAGCGTTGTACAGCCCGCTATCTCTGGAAACACCATATATTTT. Protein product: CSVVQPAISGNTIYF. V is TRBV29-1 and J is TRBJ1-3; D is ambiguous. The germline gives CDR1 SQVTM, CDR2 ANQGSEA. There are 15 residues in the CDR3. Trimming cost V 4 bases and J 0 bases, with 13 bases left between them.

This clonotype was found many times. The chain carries TRBV20-1 and TRBJ1-1; the D is unclear. V dropped 1 base and J dropped 1 base, with 4 bases sitting between them. Germline V lookup: CDR1 DFQATT, CDR2 SNEGSKA (reference sequence). The CDR3 is 12 residues long. The CDR3 nucleotides are TGCAGTGCTAGAGTAAGGAACACTGAAGCTTTCTTT. This gives the protein CSARVRNTEAFF.

At least ten counts were recorded for this clonotype. This chain links TRBV6-1 with TRBJ2-5, with a tentative D call TRBD2 (6 bases). The CDR3 is 12 amino acids. V shed 11 bases and J shed 3 bases, with 13 bases lying between them. CDR1 is MNHNS, CDR2 SASEGT, per germline. In nucleotides, the CDR3 is TGTGCCGGGTGTGGCGGGGAAGAGACCCAGTACTTC. Translating it yields CAGCGGEETQYF.

This clonotype is a singleton in its sample. This chain uses TRBV20-1 with TRBJ2-1, with 8 bases identical to TRBD1. Per the germline V gene, CDR1 is DFQATT and CDR2 is SNEGSKA (reference sequence). CDR3 length equals 14 residues. Trimming cost V 3 bases and J 3 bases; bases outside gene matches: 4. In nucleotides, the CDR3 is TGCAGTGCTAGTGGACAGGGTAGCTACAATGAGCAGTTCTTC. Amino acid sequence: CSASGQGSYNEQFF.

The rearrangement joins TRBV29-1 to TRBJ1-2; possible D gene TRBD1, 5 bases. Germline CDR1 is SQVTM and CDR2 is ANQGSEA. V lost 8 bases and J 4 bases, leaving 14 bases between the germline ends. The CDR3 is made up of 12 amino acids. The CDR3 protein is CSSGRESYGYTF. CDR3 in DNA: TGCAGCTCGGGACGGGAGAGCTATGGCTACACCTTC.

Comment on this clonotype: This may be a read error, as it is one base from a much larger clone. This chain connects TRBV20-1 to TRBJ2-5; the match to TRBD1 covers 9 bases. CDR3 length equals 13 residues. Germline CDR1 and CDR2: DFQATT and SNEGSKA (reference sequence). The CDR3 reads CSADRGYRETRYF. CDR3 bases: TGCAGTGCTGACAGGGGGTATAGAGAGACCCGGTACTTC.

The chain couples TRBV10-3 to TRBJ2-7, with D possibly being TRBD2 (7 bases). The V end lost 10 bases, the J end lost 0 bases, and 16 bases lay between the germline ends. Germline CDR1 ENHRY, CDR2 SYGVKD. This CDR3 spans 14 amino acids. CDR3 loop: CASRGEQGSYEQYF. The CDR3 DNA reads as TGTGCCAGTCGGGGGGAACAGGGCTCCTACGAGCAGTACTTC.

This clonotype was recorded at least ten times. This chain joins TRBV6-6 and TRBJ2-1, with TRBD1 identical over 8 bases. Germline CDR1 is MNHNY and CDR2 is SVGAGI (reference sequence). The CDR3 has 16 amino acids. V lost 5 bases to trimming and J lost 6 bases; unmatched junction nucleotides: 12. The CDR3 spells CASSETDRDLGNEQFF. CDR3 coding DNA: TGTGCCAGCAGTGAGACGGACAGGGACCTGGGCAATGAGCAGTTCTTC.